Listed below are T cell receptor beta chains from one sample, sequenced in a study of beta chain features in type 1 diabetes. Profiled with immunoSEQ multiplex PCR; TCRdb holds only in-frame clones, not every one. This sample yields around 97,000 clones, of which around 30% are seen a single time; 0.5% to 0.55% belongs to the top ten. Source material: central memory CD4+ T cells from blood. These receptors all come from a woman aged 18-30 years with type 1 diabetes. Both conserved end residues are part of each CDR3. Each record gives: D gene, V gene, J gene, clone size, CDR3 DNA, CDR3 protein. A D gene is named only where the DNA matches it firmly. Some rows have no size entry. The others give once, few or many, or a class for an expanded clone.

d_call: TRBD2; v_call: TRBV6-8; j_call: TRBJ2-5; clone_size: -; cdr3_nt: TGTGCCAGCATAATAGCGGGAGCCAGGGAGACCCAGTACTTC; cdr3_aa: CASIIAGARETQYF
d_call: -; v_call: TRBV5-1; j_call: TRBJ2-1; clone_size: -; cdr3_nt: TGCGCCAGCAGCTTGTTGGGGGGACCTAACAATGAGCAGTTCTTC; cdr3_aa: CASSLLGGPNNEQFF
d_call: TRBD2; v_call: TRBV30; j_call: TRBJ2-7; clone_size: few; cdr3_nt: TGTGCCTGGACTAGCGGGCGTCACGAGCAGTACTTC; cdr3_aa: CAWTSGRHEQYF
d_call: -; v_call: TRBV30; j_call: TRBJ2-1; clone_size: few; cdr3_nt: TGTGCCTGGAATCGGGGGGCTGGGTCGAATGAGCAGTTCTTC; cdr3_aa: CAWNRGAGSNEQFF
d_call: -; v_call: TRBV11-2; j_call: TRBJ2-3; clone_size: -; cdr3_nt: TGTGCCAGCAGCCTTGCCAGCGGGCTCAGCACAGATACGCAGTATTTT; cdr3_aa: CASSLASGLSTDTQYF
d_call: TRBD1; v_call: TRBV6-5; j_call: TRBJ2-7; clone_size: -; cdr3_nt: TGTGCCAGCAGACCGGGACAGGGGGCCAACGAGCAGTACTTC; cdr3_aa: CASRPGQGANEQYF
d_call: -; v_call: TRBV6-5; j_call: TRBJ2-7; clone_size: -; cdr3_nt: TGTGCCAGCAGTTACCGGGACTCCCTCGACGAGCAGTACTTC; cdr3_aa: CASSYRDSLDEQYF
d_call: -; v_call: TRBV5-1; j_call: TRBJ2-3; clone_size: -; cdr3_nt: TGCGCCAGCAGCATATTAAAAAGCACAGATACGCAGTATTTT; cdr3_aa: CASSILKSTDTQYF
d_call: TRBD1; v_call: TRBV2; j_call: TRBJ2-7; clone_size: few; cdr3_nt: TGTGCCAGCAGTAGGGACAGCAAGCGGTTCTCCTACGAGCAGTACTTC; cdr3_aa: CASSRDSKRFSYEQYF
d_call: -; v_call: TRBV5-4; j_call: TRBJ2-1; clone_size: few; cdr3_nt: TGTGCCAGCAGCTTGGACAGTGGAAATGAGCAGTTCTTC; cdr3_aa: CASSLDSGNEQFF
d_call: -; v_call: TRBV18; j_call: TRBJ2-2; clone_size: few; cdr3_nt: TGTGCCAGCTCAAAGCCAACCGGGGAGCTGTTTTTT; cdr3_aa: CASSKPTGELFF
d_call: -; v_call: TRBV14; j_call: TRBJ2-5; clone_size: -; cdr3_nt: TGTGCCAGCAGCCAACCCGGCCGGGGGTGGGAGACCCAGTACTTC; cdr3_aa: CASSQPGRGWETQYF
d_call: TRBD2; v_call: TRBV7-2; j_call: TRBJ2-1; clone_size: few; cdr3_nt: TGTGCCAGCAGCTTAGTCGGTAGCGGGAGATTTGGGCATGAGCAGTTCTTC; cdr3_aa: CASSLVGSGRFGHEQFF
d_call: TRBD1; v_call: TRBV28; j_call: TRBJ1-2; clone_size: few; cdr3_nt: TGTGCCAGCAGTTCCTCGGGACAGGGCCTTTCTAACTATGGCTACACCTTC; cdr3_aa: CASSSSGQGLSNYGYTF
d_call: TRBD1; v_call: TRBV10-3; j_call: TRBJ2-6; clone_size: few; cdr3_nt: TGTGCCATCAGTGAGGACAGGGTTCGCTCTGGGGCCAACGTCCTGACTTTC; cdr3_aa: CAISEDRVRSGANVLTF
d_call: -; v_call: TRBV4-1; j_call: TRBJ2-5; clone_size: -; cdr3_nt: TGCGCCAGCAGACTAACAGGGATAAACCAAGAGACCCAGTACTTC; cdr3_aa: CASRLTGINQETQYF
d_call: -; v_call: TRBV28; j_call: TRBJ1-2; clone_size: few; cdr3_nt: TGTGCCAGCAGCCTTATGCAACAGGGTGATGGCTACACCTTC; cdr3_aa: CASSLMQQGDGYTF
d_call: TRBD2; v_call: TRBV5-1; j_call: TRBJ2-1; clone_size: few; cdr3_nt: TGCGCCAGCAGCTTGGGATTAGCGGGAGGTACCGGGGAGCAGTTCTTC; cdr3_aa: CASSLGLAGGTGEQFF
d_call: TRBD1; v_call: TRBV27; j_call: TRBJ1-5; clone_size: -; cdr3_nt: TGTGCCAGCCAGACAGGGGATAGCAATCAGCCCCAGCATTTT; cdr3_aa: CASQTGDSNQPQHF
d_call: -; v_call: TRBV4-3; j_call: TRBJ1-2; clone_size: -; cdr3_nt: TGCGCCAGCAGCCAAGCGGCTGTGGGGGGGAGCTATGGCTACACCTTC; cdr3_aa: CASSQAAVGGSYGYTF
d_call: TRBD1; v_call: TRBV28; j_call: TRBJ2-2; clone_size: -; cdr3_nt: TGTGCCAGCAGGGAAGTGTCAACAGGGGCCGGGGAGCTGTTTTTT; cdr3_aa: CASREVSTGAGELFF
d_call: -; v_call: TRBV10-1; j_call: TRBJ1-1; clone_size: few; cdr3_nt: TGCGCCAGCAGCAGACAATTGAACACTGAAGCTTTCTTT; cdr3_aa: CASSRQLNTEAFF
d_call: -; v_call: TRBV28; j_call: TRBJ1-1; clone_size: few; cdr3_nt: TGTGCCAGCAGGCTACAGGAGACTGAAGCTTTCTTT; cdr3_aa: CASRLQETEAFF
d_call: TRBD1; v_call: TRBV5-1; j_call: TRBJ2-5; clone_size: -; cdr3_nt: TGCGCCAGCAGCTTGGGACAGGGGGGAGGAGAGACCCAGTACTTC; cdr3_aa: CASSLGQGGGETQYF
d_call: TRBD1; v_call: TRBV2; j_call: TRBJ1-2; clone_size: -; cdr3_nt: TGTGCCAGCAGGGGACAGACGCCTGGCTACACCTTC; cdr3_aa: CASRGQTPGYTF
d_call: TRBD1; v_call: TRBV30; j_call: TRBJ1-2; clone_size: -; cdr3_nt: TGTGCCTGGTCTATCGGGGACAGGGAACGCTACACCTTC; cdr3_aa: CAWSIGDRERYTF
d_call: TRBD1; v_call: TRBV30; j_call: TRBJ2-5; clone_size: -; cdr3_nt: TGTGCCTGGAGTCCCGGACAGGTTGGAGAGACCCAGTACTTC; cdr3_aa: CAWSPGQVGETQYF
d_call: TRBD1; v_call: TRBV2; j_call: TRBJ2-2; clone_size: -; cdr3_nt: TGTGCCAGCGCGCGACAGGGTCACGCCGGGGAGCTGTTTTTT; cdr3_aa: CASARQGHAGELFF
d_call: -; v_call: TRBV6-1; j_call: TRBJ1-5; clone_size: few; cdr3_nt: TGTGCCAGCAGTCTCGACAGGAACAACAATCAGCCCCAGCATTTT; cdr3_aa: CASSLDRNNNQPQHF
d_call: -; v_call: TRBV6-5; j_call: TRBJ1-1; clone_size: -; cdr3_nt: TGTGCCACCGGCCCGGGAGGAAACACTGAAGCTTTCTTT; cdr3_aa: CATGPGGNTEAFF
d_call: -; v_call: TRBV5-1; j_call: TRBJ1-3; clone_size: -; cdr3_nt: TGCGCCAGCAGCTCTCCGGGGGCTGGAAACACCATATATTTT; cdr3_aa: CASSSPGAGNTIYF
d_call: TRBD1; v_call: TRBV28; j_call: TRBJ1-2; clone_size: -; cdr3_nt: TGTGCCAGCAGAACCCTTCTAGGGGGGACAGGCGTGGAAGGCTACACCTTC; cdr3_aa: CASRTLLGGTGVEGYTF
d_call: TRBD1; v_call: TRBV7-6; j_call: TRBJ1-2; clone_size: once; cdr3_nt: TGTGCCAGCAGCCGAGTCCCGGGACAGGGGAATGGCTACACCTTC; cdr3_aa: CASSRVPGQGNGYTF
d_call: TRBD2; v_call: TRBV5-1; j_call: TRBJ2-3; clone_size: -; cdr3_nt: TGCGCCAGCAGCCGGACTAGCGGGAGCCCGGCAGATACGCAGTATTTT; cdr3_aa: CASSRTSGSPADTQYF
d_call: -; v_call: TRBV18; j_call: TRBJ1-1; clone_size: -; cdr3_nt: TGTGCCAGCTCACTTGCAGGGAACACTGAAGCTTTCTTT; cdr3_aa: CASSLAGNTEAFF
d_call: -; v_call: TRBV10-3; j_call: TRBJ2-5; clone_size: few; cdr3_nt: TGTGCCATCAGTGAGTCCCGAGGGTTAGGGCAAGAGACCCAGTACTTC; cdr3_aa: CAISESRGLGQETQYF
d_call: -; v_call: TRBV7-9; j_call: TRBJ2-2; clone_size: -; cdr3_nt: TGTGCCAGCAGCTTACGGGGAACCGGGGAGCTGTTTTTT; cdr3_aa: CASSLRGTGELFF
d_call: TRBD1; v_call: TRBV28; j_call: TRBJ1-1; clone_size: few; cdr3_nt: TGTGCCAGCAGTTTATTTCCGGGACAGGGGGGGAGCACTGAAGCTTTCTTT; cdr3_aa: CASSLFPGQGGSTEAFF